This TCR beta chain was recovered during a study of Ad26.COV2.S vaccination and SARS-CoV-2 variants. Study-wide points: Compared with placebo recipients, vaccine recipients had higher spike-specific TCR breadth.

V dropped 0 bases and J dropped 4; count of bases not matched to a gene: 6. The CDR3 totals 16 residues. Germline CDR1 and CDR2: SGHDT and YYEEEE. Treatment of the sample: about 20 received Ad26.COV2.S at low or high dose, single or two shots; a few received placebo; per-sample allocation not given. All samples were drawn on day 63, counting from the first vaccine or placebo injection. An adult of 18-55 years in Boston served as donor. Note on this clone: Antigen specificity is unknown.

The method was immunoSEQ multiplex PCR; TCRdb's version includes in-frame clones alone and lacks a portion of them. The sample carries roughly 700,000 clones, around 89% recorded once. The sequences come from peripheral blood, collected in a trial of Ad26.COV2.S vaccine versus placebo. The chain recombines TRBV5-6 with TRBJ2-7, with 11 bases matching TRBD2. The sequence was obtained from a person between 18 and 65 years old who received the Ad26.COV2.S COVID-19 vaccine or a placebo. The CDR3 region has the DNA TGTGCCAGCAGCTTGGCTCGGGCTAGCGGGAGGTACGAGCAGTACTTC. It translates to CASSLARASGRYEQYF.